The 20 T cell receptor beta chains below come from one sample, sequenced in a study of blood T cell repertoires in COVID-19. This table comes from immunoSEQ multiplex PCR, and its TCRdb copy is limited to in-frame clones, with some not included. The sample has some 300,000 clones; approximately 91% are singletons. The sequenced sample consisted of PBMCs or T cells enriched from blood (not recorded which). The receptors come from a woman aged 30 to 39 who had recovered from COVID-19.

The chain couples TRBV18 to TRBJ2-5, with TRBD2 identical over 8 bases. This CDR3 region has 16 residues. V shed 1 base and J 1 base; nucleotides not matched to a gene: 5. CDR1 and CDR2 from the germline V gene are KGHSH and LQKENI. CDR3 bases: TGTGCCAGCTCACCACTAGCGGGACGCTTCCAAGAGACCCAGTACTTC. The encoded protein is CASSPLAGRFQETQYF.

This clone showed up just a few times. The chain links TRBV3-1 (or the pseudogene TRBV3-2) to TRBJ1-1, with D possibly TRBD1 on 6 matching bases. CDR1 and CDR2 from the germline V gene are LGHDT and YNNKEL (reference sequence). The V end lost 2 bases, the J end lost 0 bases, and 7 bases lay between the germline ends. The CDR3 has 14 residues. The CDR3 loop reads CASSQQGLNTEAFF. The CDR3 DNA reads as TGTGCCAGCAGCCAACAGGGGTTGAACACTGAAGCTTTCTTT.

This chain uses TRBV5-5 with TRBJ1-1; unclear D gene. The CDR3 has 10 amino acids. V lost 3 bases to trimming and J lost 10 bases, with 7 bases between them. Germline V gene data show CDR1 as SGHKS and CDR2 as YYEKEE (reference sequence). This chain's CDR3 is CASSSTGAFF. In nucleotides, the CDR3 is TGTGCCAGCAGCTCGACGGGAGCTTTCTTT.

J is TRBJ2-7 and V is TRBV7-2, with 8 positions matching TRBD2. The CDR3 has 14 amino acids. The V segment lost 4 bases and the J segment 4 bases; nucleotides outside the gene matches: 6. Germline V lookup: CDR1 SGHTA, CDR2 FQGNSA. CDR3 nucleotides: TGTGCCAGCAGCTCCCGGGGGGGAAATTACGAGCAGTACTTC. Residues: CASSSRGGNYEQYF.

V usage is TRBV18 and J usage is TRBJ1-4; maybe TRBD1 (6 bases). The CDR3 has 15 amino acids. Germline V gene sequence: CDR1 KGHSH, CDR2 LQKENI. Trimming left V 0 bases short and J 7 bases short, with 12 bases between. CDR3 amino acids: CASSPPAGVGEKLFF. The DNA of the CDR3 is TGTGCCAGCTCACCACCGGCAGGGGTGGGTGAAAAACTGTTTTTT.

The chain recombines TRBV27 with TRBJ1-6; D unclear. Trimming cost V 0 bases and J 8 bases, with 11 bases left between them. CDR3 length equals 15 residues. The V gene's germline CDR1 is MNHEY and CDR2 SMNVEV (reference sequence). The CDR3 nucleotides read TGTGCCAGCAGTTTATCGGTCAGGCCAGATTCACCCCTCCACTTT. Protein product: CASSLSVRPDSPLHF.

V gene TRBV5-1 combines with J gene TRBJ1-5; D might be TRBD1 (5 bases). This CDR3 is built from 15 residues. V gave up 1 base and J gave up 9 bases, with 17 bases separating them. The V gene's germline CDR1 is SGHRS and CDR2 YFSETQ. The chain's CDR3 is CASSLLPRDDTPQHF. CDR3 sequence (DNA): TGCGCCAGCAGCTTGCTCCCCAGGGATGATACGCCCCAGCATTTT.

V usage is TRBV11-2 and J usage is TRBJ2-7, with 7 nucleotides matching TRBD2. V dropped 1 base and J dropped 4; count of bases not matched to a gene: 10. The CDR3 length is 16 residues. Germline assignment: CDR1 SGHAT and CDR2 FQNNGV. CDR3 nucleotide sequence: TGTGCCAGCAGCTTAGTAGGCGGGAGAAGGAAGTACGAGCAGTACTTC. Amino acid sequence: CASSLVGGRRKYEQYF. The whole variable domain, remainder taken from reference TRBV11-2 and TRBJ2-7, is EAGVAQSPRYKIIEKRQSVAFWCNPISGHATLYWYQQILGQGPKLLIQFQNNGVVDDSQLPKDRFSAERLKGVDSTLKIQPAKLEDSAVYLCASSLVGGRRKYEQYFGPGTRLTVT.

This chain joins TRBV15 and TRBJ2-7, with D perhaps TRBD1 (6 bases). Between the trimmed V and J ends, which lost 1 base and 0 bases, there was a span of 10 bases. Germline V lookup: CDR1 LNHNV, CDR2 YYDKDF (reference sequence). This CDR3 has 15 amino acids. As DNA, the CDR3 is TGTGCCACCAGCAGAGCTACGGACAGCTCCTACGAGCAGTACTTC. This sequence encodes CATSRATDSSYEQYF.

The gene calls are TRBV18 and TRBJ1-5, with 7 positions matching TRBD1. Germline CDR1 KGHSH, CDR2 LQKENI. With 3 bases clipped from V and 7 bases from J, the junction kept 3 bases outside the gene matches. The CDR3 runs to 13 residues. The CDR3 bases are TGTGCCAGCTCACCCGACAGGGAACAGCCCCAGCATTTT. Amino acid sequence: CASSPDREQPQHF.

In this sample, this clone turned up once. A much larger clone differs from this one at a single base, so this may be a read error. At the DNA level, this CDR3 is encoded by other sequences in the same sample as well. The V call is TRBV27, the J call TRBJ1-1, with D perhaps matching TRBD1 (6 bases). V lost 5 bases and J 1 base, leaving 8 bases between the germline ends. Germline V gives CDR1 MNHEY, CDR2 SMNVEV (reference sequence). CDR3 length: 13 residues. CDR3 sequence (DNA): TGTGCCAGCAGTCTACAGGGGAACACTGAAGCTTTCTTT. Amino acids: CASSLQGNTEAFF.

The chain recombines TRBV12-5 with TRBJ1-1, with no clear D. The CDR3 consists of 14 residues. V lost 1 base and J 7 bases, leaving 13 bases between the germline ends. Per the germline V gene, CDR1 is LGHNT and CDR2 is FRNRAP. The CDR3 DNA sequence: TGTGCTAGTGGTTTGGAGGAGGAGACAATTGAAGCTTTCTTT. Protein sequence: CASGLEEETIEAFF.

The chain links TRBV27 to TRBJ2-3; 10 positions match TRBD1. Germline loops: CDR1 MNHEY, CDR2 SMNVEV (reference sequence). Losses at the gene ends were 6 bases for V and 6 bases for J; bases not matched to a gene: 21. This CDR3 is 19 amino acids long. Here the CDR3 DNA reads TGTGCCAGCAGCAATCTTCCGCCTGGGGCGGGACAGGGGACGGATACGCAGTATTTT. Its protein product is CASSNLPPGAGQGTDTQYF.

This clone was seen just once. The chain carries TRBV5-4 and TRBJ1-4; tentatively, D is TRBD1 (6 bases). The CDR3 runs 18 residues. Trimming cost V 0 bases and J 6 bases, with 21 bases left between them. Germline V CDR1 and CDR2: SGHNT, YYREEE (reference sequence). As DNA, the CDR3 is TGTGCCAGCAGCTTGGTGGTTCGGGGGGCGTCAATGGATGAAAAACTGTTTTTT. As protein: CASSLVVRGASMDEKLFF.

This chain joins TRBV15 and TRBJ2-5, with a possible D match to TRBD2 (5 bases). Germline values: CDR1 LNHNV, CDR2 YYDKDF (reference sequence). Trimming removed 3 bases at V and 3 bases at J, with 8 bases between. This CDR3 contains 13 residues. Here the CDR3 DNA reads TGTGCCACCAGCAGGGTACTAGAAGAGACCCAGTACTTC. This gives the protein CATSRVLEETQYF.

The J gene is TRBJ1-3, the V gene TRBV28; perhaps TRBD1 as D (5 bases). The germline V gene has CDR1 MDHEN and CDR2 SYDVKM. Trimming took off 4 bases at V and 9 bases at J, with 10 bases between the two ends. The CDR3 sequence is 12 residues long. The CDR3 loop reads CASSSLGGTIYF. The CDR3, as DNA: TGTGCCAGCAGTTCGCTCGGGGGCACCATATATTTT.

This clone occurred once. The chain couples TRBV7-3 to TRBJ2-2; 9 bases map to TRBD1. This CDR3 comprises 20 residues. Germline CDR1 is SGHTA and CDR2 is FQGTGA. Trimming cost V 2 bases and J 1 base; bases outside gene matches: 14. CDR3 nucleotides: TGTGCCAGCAGCTTAGTTCCGGACAGGGGCCTGCCGGGGAACACCGGGGAGCTGTTTTTT. Protein product: CASSLVPDRGLPGNTGELFF.

The CDR3, as DNA: TGTGCCAGCGGAAGGGACATTACCTACGAGCAGTACTTC. Amino acid sequence: CASGRDITYEQYF. This chain joins TRBV6-5 and TRBJ2-7, with a possible D match to TRBD1 (6 bases). V was shortened by 8 bases and J by 2 bases, with 13 bases between the two germline ends. CDR1 MNHEY and CDR2 SVGAGI come from the germline V gene. The CDR3 loop spans 13 amino acids.

V is TRBV29-1 and J is TRBJ2-1; perhaps TRBD1 as D (5 bases). V lost 7 bases to trimming and J lost 5 bases, with 18 bases between them. The CDR3 runs to 14 residues. CDR1 SQVTM and CDR2 ANQGSEA come from the germline V gene. The CDR3 sequence is CSETQGRGHNEQFF. CDR3 sequence (DNA): TGCAGCGAGACCCAGGGCCGAGGTCACAATGAGCAGTTCTTC.

The chain combines TRBV7-9 with TRBJ2-5, with D maybe TRBD2 (6 bases). The V gene lost 1 base and the J gene lost 4 bases, with 10 bases spanning the gap. CDR3 length equals 14 residues. Germline assignment: CDR1 SEHNR and CDR2 FQNEAQ (reference sequence). The CDR3 DNA follows: TGTGCCAGCAGCTTAGGCGGGGATCTAGAGACCCAGTACTTC. Translating it yields CASSLGGDLETQYF.